A single sample is the source of the 31 T cell receptor beta chains below, sequenced in a study of blood T cell repertoires in COVID-19. Assay used: immunoSEQ multiplex PCR; TCRdb lists only in-frame clones, some missing. The table has some 240,000 clones, approximately 83% seen once. The specimen sequenced was PBMCs or T cells enriched from blood (not recorded which). These receptor sequences come from a woman aged 40 to 50 with acute COVID-19.

V usage is TRBV29-1 and J usage is TRBJ1-5; 8 bases fit TRBD1. The CDR3 totals 15 residues. The V and J ends lost 1 base and 1 base, in that order; junction bases with no gene match: 3. CDR1 is SQVTM, CDR2 ANQGSEA, per germline. The CDR3 DNA reads as TGCAGCGTTGAAGCGACAGGGGACAGCAATCAGCCCCAGCATTTT. Translating gives CSVEATGDSNQPQHF.

This clone was picked up a small number of times. CDR3 amino acids: CASSPITESEAFF. CDR3 DNA: TGTGCCAGCTCACCAATTACAGAGAGCGAAGCTTTCTTT. This chain joins TRBV18 and TRBJ1-1; D is undetermined. Trimming cost V 2 bases and J 8 bases, with 12 bases left between them. The CDR3 has 13 amino acids. CDR1 and CDR2 (germline): KGHSH, LQKENI.

V gene TRBV9 combines with J gene TRBJ2-3; TRBD1 agrees at 7 bases. The V and J ends lost 3 bases and 4 bases, in that order; junction bases with no gene match: 5. The CDR3 consists of 14 residues. The V gene's germline CDR1 is SGDLS and CDR2 YYNGEE. The CDR3 DNA reads TGTGCCAGCAGCGGACAGGGTAGGGCAGATACGCAGTATTTT. It codes for CASSGQGRADTQYF.

The rearrangement joins TRBV24-1 to TRBJ2-1; 9 nucleotides match TRBD1. Germline CDR1 KGHDR, CDR2 SFDVKD. CDR3 length: 16 amino acids. After removal of 4 bases from V and 8 bases from J, the junction contained 11 bases not matched to a gene. The CDR3 DNA reads as TGTGCCACCAGTGACACTCCGGGACAGGGTCGAGATGAGCAGTTCTTC. Its translation is CATSDTPGQGRDEQFF.

This clone was counted a few times. The chain employs TRBV13 and TRBJ2-3, with D perhaps TRBD1 (6 bases). Trimming stripped 4 bases from V and 5 bases from J, with 13 bases between. Germline V lookup: CDR1 PRHDT, CDR2 FYEKMQ (reference sequence). This CDR3 has 14 amino acids. CDR3 sequence (DNA): TGTGCCAGCAGCTCTCGGACAGAAAAAGATACGCAGTATTTT. Protein: CASSSRTEKDTQYF.

The chain couples TRBV27 to TRBJ1-3; D is possibly TRBD1 (6 bases). There are 17 residues in the CDR3. In germline, CDR1 is MNHEY, CDR2 SMNVEV (reference sequence). The germline V and J ends were trimmed by 4 bases and 2 bases, with 18 bases remaining between them. CDR3: CASSSRGVKGAGNTIYF. As DNA, the CDR3 is TGTGCCAGCAGTTCCCGAGGAGTTAAGGGGGCTGGAAACACCATATATTTT.

The chain joins TRBV30 to TRBJ2-7; 10 positions agree with TRBD1. CDR1 is GTSNPN, CDR2 SVGIG, per germline (reference sequence). V was pared by 2 bases and J by 5 bases, with 6 bases of the junction left unmatched. CDR3 length equals 14 residues. CDR3 bases: TGTGCCTGGAGTTGGGGGGACAGGGGCGACGAGCAGTACTTC. It yields the protein CAWSWGDRGDEQYF. Complete variable domain (other parts from reference TRBV30 and TRBJ2-7): SQTIHQWPATLVQPVGSPLSLECTVEGTSNPNLYWYRQAAGRGLQLLFYSVGIGQISSEVPQNLSASRPQDRQFILSSKKLLLSDSGFYLCAWSWGDRGDEQYFGPGTRLTVT.

The chain employs TRBV2 and TRBJ2-6, with 9 bases lining up with TRBD1. Germline assignment: CDR1 SNHLY and CDR2 FYNNEI. This CDR3 has 15 amino acids. With V trimmed by 11 bases and J by 0 bases, 5 bases remained unmatched. Here the CDR3 DNA reads TGTGCCTCTGGGGGACAGGGCTCTGGGGCCAACGTCCTGACTTTC. Its translation is CASGGQGSGANVLTF.

The sample holds a few counts of this clone. The V call is TRBV5-6, the J call TRBJ2-3; TRBD2 is a possible D gene (5 bases). Trimming stripped 6 bases from V and 6 bases from J, with 11 bases between. Germline CDR1 SGHDT, CDR2 YYEEEE. The CDR3 consists of 12 residues. CDR3 residues: CASTGPGDTQYF. The CDR3 DNA follows: TGTGCCAGCACCGGCCCGGGGGATACGCAGTATTTT.

The chain employs TRBV7-3 and TRBJ2-4, with D hard to call. Trimming removed 1 base from V and 7 bases from J, with 11 bases in between. This CDR3 contains 14 residues. Germline CDR1 SGHTA, CDR2 FQGTGA. The CDR3 DNA is TGTGCCAGCAGCTTAAATAATGTTCGTAACATTCAGTACTTC. The encoded protein is CASSLNNVRNIQYF.

The chain uses TRBV5-4 and TRBJ2-3; the D is unclear. Trimming took off 0 bases at V and 0 bases at J, with 8 bases between the two ends. The CDR3 contains 15 residues. Germline lookup yields CDR1 SGHNT and CDR2 YYREEE (reference sequence). CDR3 nucleotide sequence: TGTGCCAGCAGCTTGGTGGCCTCCAGCACAGATACGCAGTATTTT. Protein sequence: CASSLVASSTDTQYF. The full variable domain, completed using reference TRBV5-4 and TRBJ2-3, is ETGVTQSPTHLIKTRGQQVTLRCSSQSGHNTVSWYQQALGQGPQFIFQYYREEENGRGNFPPRFSGLQFPNYSSELNVNALELDDSALYLCASSLVASSTDTQYFGPGTRLTVL.

The gene calls are TRBV12-1 and TRBJ1-3. TRBV12-1 is designated a pseudogene. The CDR3 is made up of 16 amino acids. CDR3 nucleotides: TGTGCCAGCAGCTTCACGCGGGGGTGCTCTGGAAACACCATATATTTT. It specifies CASSFTRGCSGNTIYF.

V and J are TRBV12-3 or TRBV12-4 and TRBJ2-1, with 9 nucleotides matching TRBD2. The J segment lost 15 bases and the V segment lost 1 base, leaving 7 bases of the junction unmatched. The CDR3 runs 13 residues. The CDR3 coding sequence is TGTGCCAGCAGTTTAGATCTGACTAGCGGTCCGTTCTTC. Its translation is CASSLDLTSGPFF.

In this sample, this clone turned up a few times. The chain couples TRBV6-1 to TRBJ1-4; TRBD1 is a possible D gene (5 bases). The CDR3 runs 16 residues. Germline values: CDR1 MNHNS, CDR2 SASEGT. V gave up 0 bases and J gave up 4 bases, with 12 bases separating them. In nucleotides, the CDR3 is TGTGCCAGCAGTGAAGCGTGGGGCGCTTTTAATGAAAAACTGTTTTTT. Encoded protein: CASSEAWGAFNEKLFF.

The rearrangement links TRBV2 to TRBJ1-2, with 9 bases that match TRBD1. Germline V gene data show CDR1 as SNHLY and CDR2 as FYNNEI. V lost 6 bases, J lost 5 bases, and 7 bases stayed unmatched. The CDR3 runs 14 residues. The CDR3 DNA reads TGTGCCAGCAGCCGGGACAGGGAACTTTATGGCTACACCTTC. Translation gives CASSRDRELYGYTF.

This rearrangement joins TRBV11-3 to TRBJ1-2; D ambiguous. The V and J ends lost 1 base and 1 base respectively, with 4 bases between them. The CDR3 is 13 residues long. The germline V gene encodes CDR1 SGHNT and CDR2 YENEEA. The DNA for the CDR3 is TGTGCCAGCAGCTTAGCTATTAACTATGGCTACACCTTC. Translation gives CASSLAINYGYTF.

The chain recombines TRBV5-4 with TRBJ2-7; 8 bases match TRBD2. Unmatched junction bases numbered 6, after V lost 2 bases and J lost 2 bases. This CDR3 spans 15 amino acids. Germline V lookup: CDR1 SGHNT, CDR2 YYREEE (reference sequence). In DNA form, the CDR3 reads TGTGCCAGCAGCTTATCCGCTAGCGGGCCCTACGAGCAGTACTTC. It encodes CASSLSASGPYEQYF. The full variable domain, in which reference TRBV5-4 and TRBJ2-7 provide the parts outside the CDR3, is ETGVTQSPTHLIKTRGQQVTLRCSSQSGHNTVSWYQQALGQGPQFIFQYYREEENGRGNFPPRFSGLQFPNYSSELNVNALELDDSALYLCASSLSASGPYEQYFGPGTRLTVT.

CDR3 in DNA: TGCGCCAGCAGCCAAGATCTGGAGTGGACAGGGGGCGGAAACACCATATATTTT. This gives the protein CASSQDLEWTGGGNTIYF. The chain links TRBV4-1 to TRBJ1-3, with 11 nucleotides matching TRBD1. V gave up 0 bases and J gave up 4 bases; unmatched junction bases: 8. Per germline, CDR1 MGHRA and CDR2 YSYEKL. This CDR3 comprises 18 residues.

V usage is TRBV11-2 and J usage is TRBJ2-5; a possible D gene is TRBD2 (5 bases). Germline-derived CDR1 and CDR2 are SGHAT and FQNNGV. V lost 7 bases, J lost 4 bases, and 13 bases lay in between. CDR3 size: 13 residues. CDR3: CASTRGLGETQYF. The CDR3 bases are TGTGCCAGCACCCGAGGGCTAGGAGAGACCCAGTACTTC.

This chain uses TRBV4-1 with TRBJ1-2; no reliable D call. Between the trimmed V and J ends, which lost 1 base and 5 bases, there was a span of 14 bases. Germline lookup yields CDR1 MGHRA and CDR2 YSYEKL. The CDR3 spans 15 residues. The DNA of the CDR3 is TGCGCCAGCAGCCAAGCCGGCAGATCGGGTTATGGCTACACCTTC. It codes for CASSQAGRSGYGYTF.

This chain links TRBV7-9 with TRBJ1-1, with unresolved D. CDR1 is SEHNR, CDR2 FQNEAQ, per germline (reference sequence). The CDR3 contains 14 residues. The V end lost 2 bases, the J end lost 0 bases, and 7 bases lay between the germline ends. Written as DNA, the CDR3 is TGTGCCAGCAGCTTACTAACGGTGAACACTGAAGCTTTCTTT. This codes for CASSLLTVNTEAFF.

The chain has TRBV7-9 and TRBJ2-2; TRBD1 matches at 7 bases. Unmatched junction bases numbered 6, after V lost 6 bases and J lost 2 bases. This CDR3 contains 15 residues. Germline assignment: CDR1 SEHNR and CDR2 FQNEAQ (reference sequence). CDR3: CASRGGQANTGELFF. The CDR3 DNA sequence: TGTGCCAGCAGGGGTGGACAGGCCAACACCGGGGAGCTGTTTTTT.

Concerning this clone itself: The same CDR3 can be traced to other DNA sequences in this sample. The CDR3 spells CASRGTGNQPQHF. The CDR3 DNA sequence: TGTGCCAGCAGAGGGACAGGCAATCAGCCCCAGCATTTT. This chain joins TRBV2 and TRBJ1-5, with TRBD1 identical over 7 bases. CDR1 and CDR2 (germline): SNHLY, FYNNEI. This CDR3 contains 13 residues. Trimming removed 6 bases from V and 2 bases from J; junction bases left unmatched: 1.

J is TRBJ2-1 and V is TRBV3-1 (or the pseudogene TRBV3-2), with 12 bases that match TRBD2. The CDR3 sequence is 18 residues long. CDR1 is LGHDT, CDR2 YNNKEL, per germline (reference sequence). V shed 7 bases, J shed 4 bases, and the junction held 14 bases outside the gene matches. The CDR3 nucleotides read TGTGCCAGCACAGCTAGCGGGAGGGCCGGTCTCTCTTACAATGAGCAGTTCTTC. Translating it yields CASTASGRAGLSYNEQFF.

The chain is built from TRBV29-1 and TRBJ2-2; tentative D call: TRBD1 (5 bases). The germline CDR1 and CDR2 sequences are SQVTM and ANQGSEA. The CDR3 has 14 amino acids. With 4 bases removed from V and 0 bases from J, the gap between germline ends came to 9 bases. The CDR3 loop reads CSVVPGTNTGELFF. CDR3 nucleotides: TGCAGCGTTGTCCCAGGGACGAACACCGGGGAGCTGTTTTTT.

This clone was seen a few times. The chain employs TRBV11-2 and TRBJ1-1; 7 bases agree with TRBD1. Germline CDR1 and CDR2: SGHAT and FQNNGV. The V and J ends lost 5 bases and 4 bases, in that order; junction bases with no gene match: 7. The CDR3 sequence is 14 residues long. The CDR3 DNA reads as TGTGCCAGCAGCATGCGACAGGGATCCACTGAAGCTTTCTTT. Its protein is CASSMRQGSTEAFF. The whole variable domain, filled in from reference TRBV11-2 and TRBJ1-1, reads EAGVAQSPRYKIIEKRQSVAFWCNPISGHATLYWYQQILGQGPKLLIQFQNNGVVDDSQLPKDRFSAERLKGVDSTLKIQPAKLEDSAVYLCASSMRQGSTEAFFGQGTRLTVV.

This clone was seen only once. The chain combines TRBV12-2 with TRBJ1-6; TRBD1, the table's D call, was not compared with the DNA. TRBV12-2 is assigned pseudogene status. The CDR3 spans 21 residues. CDR3 coding DNA: TGTGCAAGTCGCTTAGCGGGCAGTCAAATGACCAAAAGCTCCTATAATTCACCCCTCCACTTT. Its protein product is CASRLAGSQMTKSSYNSPLHF.

Of note for this clone: At the DNA level, this CDR3 is encoded by other sequences in the same sample as well. The chain recombines TRBV7-3 with TRBJ2-3, with TRBD2 matching over 11 bases. This CDR3 is 15 amino acids long. The J segment lost 3 bases and the V segment lost 3 bases, leaving 2 bases of the junction unmatched. CDR1 SGHTA and CDR2 FQGTGA come from the germline V gene. This CDR3 reads CASSFTSGSTDTQYF. The CDR3 DNA sequence: TGTGCCAGCAGCTTCACTAGCGGGAGTACAGATACGCAGTATTTT.

This clone was observed a handful of times. This rearrangement joins TRBV9 to TRBJ2-1, with a weak D call TRBD2 (5 bases). Trimming removed 0 bases at V and 2 bases at J, with 12 bases between. Germline loops: CDR1 SGDLS, CDR2 YYNGEE. CDR3 length: 16 amino acids. The CDR3 nucleotides are TGTGCCAGCAGCGTAGCGTCAGAGCGGACCTACAATGAGCAGTTCTTC. Its protein is CASSVASERTYNEQFF.

The chain employs TRBV28 and TRBJ2-1; 9 bases are shared with TRBD2. Germline CDR1 MDHEN, CDR2 SYDVKM. With 3 bases clipped from V and 6 bases from J, the junction kept 3 bases outside the gene matches. CDR3 length: 14 amino acids. Here the CDR3 DNA reads TGTGCCAGCAGTTTGGGACTAGCCGGCAATGAGCAGTTCTTC. It translates to CASSLGLAGNEQFF.

The genes are TRBV10-3 and TRBJ1-2; TRBD1 agrees at 8 bases. This CDR3 has 13 residues. The V gene end was trimmed by 2 bases and the J gene end by 4 bases; junction bases not matched to a gene: 0. Germline CDR1 is ENHRY and CDR2 is SYGVKD. In DNA, the CDR3 is TGTGCCATCAGTGAGGGACAGGGCTATGGCTACACCTTC. The encoded protein is CAISEGQGYGYTF.